What follows are 32 T cell receptor beta chains derived from one specimen sequenced in a study of blood T cell repertoires in COVID-19. Sequencing used immunoSEQ multiplex PCR; TCRdb keeps in-frame clones, though not all of them. The sample has approximately 93,000 clones; over 80% are singletons. What was sequenced was peripheral blood. The receptors were gathered from a human donor in a cohort sampled during active COVID-19.

This sequence joins TRBV16 and TRBJ1-1, with unresolved D. Trimming stripped 1 base from V and 4 bases from J, with 7 bases between. Per the germline V gene, CDR1 is KGHSY and CDR2 is FQNENV. The CDR3 runs to 13 residues. Here the CDR3 reads CASSQWGGTEAFF. As DNA, the CDR3 is TGTGCCAGCAGCCAATGGGGAGGCACTGAAGCTTTCTTT.

V and J are TRBV28 and TRBJ1-2; D gene ambiguous. The CDR3 covers 12 residues. Looked up from germline, CDR1 is MDHEN and CDR2 is SYDVKM. Trimming took off 10 bases at V and 4 bases at J, with 13 bases between the two ends. CDR3 sequence reads: CAILTESYGYTF. The CDR3 DNA follows: TGTGCCATACTCACAGAGTCCTATGGCTACACCTTC.

The chain links TRBV28 to TRBJ1-2, with 9 nucleotides matching TRBD1. CDR3 length: 14 amino acids. V was clipped by 2 bases and J by 7 bases; unmatched bases: 5. Germline V gene data show CDR1 as MDHEN and CDR2 as SYDVKM. The CDR3 loop is CASSLRDRDGGYTF. Here the CDR3 DNA reads TGTGCCAGCAGTTTACGGGACAGGGACGGTGGCTACACCTTC.

The J gene is TRBJ2-1, the V gene TRBV9; 14 nucleotides agree with TRBD2. The CDR3 consists of 15 residues. J was trimmed by 8 bases and V by 3 bases; bases with no gene match: 4. Per germline, CDR1 SGDLS and CDR2 YYNGEE. The CDR3 region has the DNA TGTGCCAGCAGCGCCGGGACTAGCGGGAGAGATGAGCAGTTCTTC. Amino acid sequence: CASSAGTSGRDEQFF.

The table lists this clone with a count of one. J is TRBJ2-2 and V is TRBV9; 11 positions agree with TRBD1. The V gene end was trimmed by 4 bases and the J gene end by 6 bases; junction bases not matched to a gene: 14. This CDR3 has 18 amino acids. Germline values: CDR1 SGDLS, CDR2 YYNGEE. This chain's CDR3 is CASSPSGPGTGGPGELFF. CDR3 coding DNA: TGTGCCAGCAGCCCTAGCGGTCCCGGGACAGGGGGTCCCGGGGAGCTGTTTTTT.

This chain's CDR3 is CASSMVRGHMNEQFF. CDR3 DNA sequence: TGTGCCAGTAGTATGGTTAGGGGGCATATGAATGAGCAGTTCTTC. The V and J genes are TRBV19 and TRBJ2-1; 7 positions agree with TRBD1. The CDR3 length is 15 residues. From germline, CDR1 is LNHDA and CDR2 SQIVND (reference sequence). Trimming cost V 3 bases and J 7 bases; bases outside gene matches: 9.

In this sample, this clone turned up once. The chain recombines TRBV9 with TRBJ2-3, with D maybe TRBD2 (6 bases). CDR1 and CDR2 (germline): SGDLS, YYNGEE. Trimming removed 3 bases from V and 6 bases from J, with 17 bases in between. There are 15 residues in the CDR3. The CDR3 DNA sequence: TGTGCCAGCAGCGCCGGAACCATCGGGGGTGATACGCAGTATTTT. It codes for CASSAGTIGGDTQYF.

The chain carries TRBV6-6 and TRBJ1-5, with TRBD1 as a possible D gene (5 bases). Germline lookup yields CDR1 MNHNY and CDR2 SVGAGI (reference sequence). V was pared by 1 base and J by 5 bases, with 12 bases between. The CDR3 consists of 15 residues. The CDR3 reads CASSYYSGNDQPQHF. In nucleotides, the CDR3 is TGTGCCAGCAGTTACTACTCAGGGAATGATCAGCCCCAGCATTTT.

The chain recombines TRBV19 with TRBJ2-2; 9 positions agree with TRBD1. The V segment lost 2 bases and the J segment 7 bases; nucleotides outside the gene matches: 8. This CDR3 has 16 residues. Germline V gives CDR1 LNHDA, CDR2 SQIVND (reference sequence). CDR3 loop: CASSITGTGLGGELFF. The CDR3 DNA follows: TGTGCCAGTAGTATAACGGGGACAGGGTTGGGCGGGGAGCTGTTTTTT.

The chain couples TRBV11-2 to TRBJ1-1; tentatively, D is TRBD1 (6 bases). Germline V gene sequence: CDR1 SGHAT, CDR2 FQNNGV. CDR3 size: 16 residues. V was clipped by 7 bases and J by 4 bases, with 22 bases between them. For the CDR3, the DNA is TGTGCCAGCATCCCTGGGGTCAGGCAGACAGGCACTGAAGCTTTCTTT. Its translation is CASIPGVRQTGTEAFF.

The chain links TRBV5-6 to TRBJ2-7; D unresolved. The germline V and J ends were trimmed by 1 base and 5 bases, with 7 bases remaining between them. Germline V gives CDR1 SGHDT, CDR2 YYEEEE. CDR3 length equals 12 residues. The CDR3 DNA follows: TGTGCCAGCAGCTTGCGGTCGCACGAGCAGTACTTC. Translating it yields CASSLRSHEQYF. The variable domain in full, completed from reference TRBV5-6 and TRBJ2-7, reads DAGVTQSPTHLIKTRGQQVTLRCSPKSGHDTVSWYQQALGQGPQFIFQYYEEEERQRGNFPDRFSGHQFPNYSSELNVNALLLGDSALYLCASSLRSHEQYFGPGTRLTVT.

This clone appeared once. J is TRBJ1-5 and V is TRBV30, with D possibly TRBD1 on 5 matching bases. V was cut by 5 bases and J by 0 bases, with 20 bases left in between. The CDR3 sequence is 17 residues long. CDR1 and CDR2 (germline): GTSNPN, SVGIG (reference sequence). The CDR3, as DNA: TGTGCCTGGGAGGCCGGGGGGGAGCTTTATAGCAATCAGCCCCAGCATTTT. Its translation: CAWEAGGELYSNQPQHF.

This clone was seen only a few times. The CDR3: CAISEWSSNTEAFF. The CDR3 DNA follows: TGTGCCATCAGTGAGTGGAGTTCGAACACTGAAGCTTTCTTT. V is TRBV10-3 and J is TRBJ1-1; no reliable D call. There are 14 residues in the CDR3. Germline CDR1 and CDR2: ENHRY and SYGVKD. The V end lost 1 base, the J end lost 1 base, and 7 bases lay between the germline ends.

The genes are TRBV4-2 and TRBJ1-2; D uncertain. Per the germline V gene, CDR1 is LGHNA and CDR2 is YNFKEQ. Trimming left V 3 bases short and J 6 bases short, with 5 bases between. The CDR3 length is 11 residues. Written as DNA, the CDR3 is TGTGCCAGCAGCCAGAGGGATGGCTACACCTTC. This translates into CASSQRDGYTF.

This chain joins TRBV24-1 and TRBJ1-2; D not certain. The CDR3 runs to 13 residues. The V gene lost 2 bases and the J gene lost 5 bases, with 8 bases spanning the gap. Per germline, CDR1 KGHDR and CDR2 SFDVKD. The CDR3 DNA follows: TGTGCCACCAGTGATTCAGTTCTTTATGGCTACACCTTC. Protein sequence: CATSDSVLYGYTF.

This chain connects TRBV29-1 to TRBJ1-4, with TRBD1 matching 10 bases. Per germline, CDR1 SQVTM and CDR2 ANQGSEA. The CDR3 extends over 15 amino acids. V was pared by 6 bases and J by 8 bases, with 12 bases of the junction left unmatched. This CDR3 is CSVDSTGTGEEKLFF. As DNA, the CDR3 is TGCAGCGTCGATTCTACCGGGACAGGGGAAGAAAAACTGTTTTTT.

The chain carries TRBV5-1 and TRBJ2-2, with 14 bases matching TRBD2. The CDR3 is made up of 19 amino acids. V shed 4 bases and J 3 bases; nucleotides not matched to a gene: 11. Germline V gives CDR1 SGHRS, CDR2 YFSETQ. CDR3 region: CASSHEGLAGVWDTGELFF. The CDR3 bases are TGCGCCAGCAGCCATGAGGGACTAGCGGGAGTATGGGACACCGGGGAGCTGTTTTTT.

In its sample, this clone was seen a few times. The gene calls are TRBV7-3 and TRBJ2-3, with 12 bases lining up with TRBD2. The CDR3 extends over 14 amino acids. CDR1 and CDR2 from the germline V gene are SGHTA and FQGTGA. V lost 5 bases to trimming and J lost 5 bases; unmatched junction nucleotides: 2. Here the CDR3 DNA reads TGTGCCAGCAGCCTGACTAGCGGGGGAGATACGCAGTATTTT. This sequence encodes CASSLTSGGDTQYF.

This clone has just one count. The chain uses TRBV4-1 and TRBJ2-1, with D possibly matching TRBD1 (5 bases). The V gene lost 4 bases and the J gene lost 0 bases, with 13 bases spanning the gap. Germline CDR1 and CDR2: MGHRA and YSYEKL. This CDR3 has 16 amino acids. CDR3 nucleotides: TGCGCCAGCAGCCTAAGTTCAGGGAACTCCTACAATGAGCAGTTCTTC. The encoded protein is CASSLSSGNSYNEQFF.

The chain joins TRBV5-4 to TRBJ2-7; 8 bases are shared with TRBD1. The V gene's germline CDR1 is SGHNT and CDR2 YYREEE (reference sequence). Trimming cost V 4 bases and J 4 bases; bases outside gene matches: 7. The CDR3 contains 14 residues. CDR3 in amino acids: CASSQDRVEYEQYF. The CDR3 DNA follows: TGTGCCAGCAGCCAGGACAGGGTAGAGTACGAGCAGTACTTC. Full variable domain (missing parts from reference TRBV5-4 and TRBJ2-7): ETGVTQSPTHLIKTRGQQVTLRCSSQSGHNTVSWYQQALGQGPQFIFQYYREEENGRGNFPPRFSGLQFPNYSSELNVNALELDDSALYLCASSQDRVEYEQYFGPGTRLTVT.

V usage is TRBV11-2 and J usage is TRBJ1-1, with D possibly being TRBD1 (5 bases). CDR1 is SGHAT and CDR2 is FQNNGV in the germline V gene. Between the trimmed V and J ends, which lost 0 bases and 3 bases, there was a span of 14 bases. The CDR3 has 16 amino acids. The CDR3 DNA is TGTGCCAGCAGCTTAGAAAGGGCAGGGTGGTACACTGAAGCTTTCTTT. It is translated as CASSLERAGWYTEAFF.

This chain connects TRBV3-1 (or the pseudogene TRBV3-2) to TRBJ1-1, with D hard to call. The CDR3 spans 15 residues. The V end lost 8 bases, the J end lost 0 bases, and 16 bases lay between the germline ends. Germline-derived CDR1 and CDR2 are LGHDT and YNNKEL (reference sequence). This chain's CDR3 is CASSPEGRMNTEAFF. DNA of the CDR3: TGTGCCAGCTCTCCAGAGGGCAGGATGAACACTGAAGCTTTCTTT.

The gene calls are TRBV18 and TRBJ2-5; TRBD2 agrees at 14 bases. V shed 3 bases, J shed 4 bases, and the junction held 7 bases outside the gene matches. This CDR3 region has 17 residues. Germline lookup yields CDR1 KGHSH and CDR2 LQKENI. The CDR3 DNA reads as TGTGCCAGCTCACCTAGGGGAGGACTAGCGGGAGGAGAGACCCAGTACTTC. It translates to CASSPRGGLAGGETQYF.

The rearrangement links TRBV28 to TRBJ1-2; 7 bases agree with TRBD1. Germline CDR1 MDHEN, CDR2 SYDVKM. The CDR3 length is 13 residues. V dropped 4 bases and J dropped 5; count of bases not matched to a gene: 4. This chain's CDR3 is CASSSNRGYGYTF. As DNA, the CDR3 is TGTGCCAGCAGTTCAAACAGGGGTTATGGCTACACCTTC.

The chain combines TRBV11-2 with TRBJ1-2, with D possibly being TRBD1 (5 bases). Germline V CDR1 and CDR2: SGHAT, FQNNGV. CDR3 length: 17 amino acids. V gave up 3 bases and J gave up 2 bases, with 19 bases separating them. This chain's CDR3 is CASSLLLPGRVNYGYTF. CDR3 in DNA: TGTGCCAGCAGCTTGCTCTTACCAGGGAGGGTAAACTATGGCTACACCTTC.

The chain joins TRBV12-5 to TRBJ2-1; 16 nucleotides align to TRBD2. The V gene's germline CDR1 is LGHNT and CDR2 FRNRAP. After removal of 7 bases from V and 6 bases from J, the junction contained 12 bases not matched to a gene. CDR3 length: 18 amino acids. In DNA form, the CDR3 reads TGTGCTAGTGCCGCGGGACTAGCGGGAGGGGCCCGGCGCAATGAGCAGTTCTTC. Amino acid sequence: CASAAGLAGGARRNEQFF. The whole variable domain, filled in from reference TRBV12-5 and TRBJ2-1, reads DARVTQTPRHKVTEMGQEVTMRCQPILGHNTVFWYRQTMMQGLELLAYFRNRAPLDDSGMPKDRFSAEMPDATLATLKIQPSEPRDSAVYFCASAAGLAGGARRNEQFFGPGTRLTVL.

The chain combines TRBV6-2 or TRBV6-3 with TRBJ2-7; 10 bases are shared with TRBD2. V trimming: 5 bases; J trimming: 5 bases; junction bases outside the gene matches: 6. The CDR3 runs to 14 residues. Germline CDR1 is MNHEY and CDR2 is SVGEGT. This chain's CDR3 is CASSASGRGNEQYF. The CDR3 nucleotides read TGTGCCAGCAGTGCTAGCGGGAGAGGGAACGAGCAGTACTTC.

This chain links TRBV5-1 with TRBJ2-1; D not resolved. The CDR3 is made up of 11 amino acids. V dropped 2 bases and J dropped 8 bases, with 5 bases sitting between them. CDR1 is SGHRS and CDR2 is YFSETQ in the germline V gene. The chain's CDR3 is CASSFGYEQFF. The CDR3 DNA follows: TGCGCCAGCAGCTTTGGCTATGAGCAGTTCTTC.

This clone appeared once. The chain's CDR3 is CASSERKWRGPYGGELFF. The CDR3 coding sequence is TGTGCCAGCAGTGAAAGGAAATGGAGGGGGCCCTACGGCGGGGAGCTGTTTTTT. The chain joins TRBV6-1 to TRBJ2-2, with D perhaps matching TRBD1 (7 bases). This CDR3 region has 18 residues. The germline V and J ends were trimmed by 2 bases and 7 bases, with 23 bases remaining between them. Germline loops: CDR1 MNHNS, CDR2 SASEGT.

The chain combines TRBV7-3 with TRBJ2-5, with unresolved D. The V gene lost 1 base and the J gene lost 0 bases, with 6 bases spanning the gap. Germline-derived CDR1 and CDR2 are SGHTA and FQGTGA. This CDR3 spans 14 amino acids. CDR3 sequence (DNA): TGTGCCAGCAGCTTAAACCCTAACCAAGAGACCCAGTACTTC. It is translated as CASSLNPNQETQYF.

The rearrangement uses TRBV19 and TRBJ2-1, with 8 bases lining up with TRBD2. Germline V gene data show CDR1 as LNHDA and CDR2 as SQIVND (reference sequence). Unmatched junction bases numbered 2, after V lost 5 bases and J lost 2 bases. This CDR3 contains 14 residues. The CDR3 loop reads CASSDSGTYNEQFF. In nucleotides, the CDR3 is TGTGCCAGTAGTGATAGCGGGACCTACAATGAGCAGTTCTTC.

The chain uses TRBV3-1 (or the pseudogene TRBV3-2) and TRBJ2-7, with 7 bases aligning to TRBD1. Germline V gene lookup returns CDR1 LGHDT and CDR2 YNNKEL (reference sequence). CDR3 size: 16 residues. The junction had 15 bases not matched to a gene; V was cut back by 5 bases and J by 5 bases. CDR3 DNA: TGTGCCAGCAGCGACTTCTTTACAGGGGTCGCGGACGAGCAGTACTTC. It specifies CASSDFFTGVADEQYF.